The 23 T cell receptor beta chains in this list originate from one sample, sequenced in a study of cytomegalovirus exposure and HLA in healthy donors. With 60 Vbeta and 13 Jbeta primers, the PCR was carried out. Using immunoSEQ multiplex PCR, the repertoire was profiled, and TCRdb retains in-frame clones only, with some absent. The data show 110,000 to 150,000 clones, more than 70% seen once. The sequenced sample consisted of PBMCs. The receptors derive from a woman between 45 and 65 years old in good health and CMV-seronegative.

The rearrangement joins TRBV28 to TRBJ1-1, with D perhaps TRBD1 (5 bases). The CDR3 covers 15 residues. The germline V gene encodes CDR1 MDHEN and CDR2 SYDVKM. Trimming shortened V by 3 bases and J by 3 bases, and 14 bases separated the two germline ends. In DNA, the CDR3 is TGTGCCAGCAGTTTTAGGAGGGACGGGCACACTGAAGCTTTCTTT. As protein: CASSFRRDGHTEAFF. The whole variable domain, filled in from reference TRBV28 and TRBJ1-1, reads DVKVTQSSRYLVKRTGEKVFLECVQDMDHENMFWYRQDPGLGLRLIYFSYDVKMKEKGDIPEGYSVSREKKERFSLILESASTNQTSMYLCASSFRRDGHTEAFFGQGTRLTVV.

The chain combines TRBV5-1 with TRBJ2-7, with 8 bases aligning to TRBD2. The CDR3 extends over 15 amino acids. Germline loops: CDR1 SGHRS, CDR2 YFSETQ. Trimming took 3 bases from V and 5 from J; bases not matched to a gene: 10. This chain's CDR3 is CASSSEAGVFNEQYF. The CDR3 nucleotides read TGCGCCAGCAGCTCAGAAGCGGGGGTTTTTAACGAGCAGTACTTC.

The V gene is TRBV19, the J gene TRBJ2-7; TRBD1 matches 8 bases. Germline-derived CDR1 and CDR2 are LNHDA and SQIVND (reference sequence). V lost 3 bases to trimming and J lost 1 base; unmatched junction nucleotides: 2. The CDR3 covers 14 residues. The CDR3 coding sequence is TGTGCCAGTAGTATCAGGGGGCAGTCCTACGAGCAGTACTTC. Translated, it gives CASSIRGQSYEQYF.

The chain recombines TRBV9 with TRBJ2-7; D is unclear. The CDR3 loop spans 13 amino acids. Germline-derived CDR1 and CDR2 are SGDLS and YYNGEE. Trimming removed 0 bases from V and 4 bases from J, with 8 bases in between. CDR3: CASSVDLLYEQYF. For the CDR3, the DNA is TGTGCCAGCAGCGTAGATCTATTATACGAGCAGTACTTC.

The chain is built from TRBV27 and TRBJ1-6, with unresolved D. There are 12 residues in the CDR3. V lost 3 bases and J 7 bases, leaving 4 bases between the germline ends. Looked up from germline, CDR1 is MNHEY and CDR2 is SMNVEV (reference sequence). CDR3 in DNA: TGTGCCAGCAGTTTTATAAATTCACCCCTCCACTTT. Its translation is CASSFINSPLHF.

This clone has only one observation. The chain employs TRBV19 and TRBJ2-7; 7 bases are shared with TRBD1. The CDR3 extends over 16 amino acids. The V gene end was trimmed by 3 bases and the J gene end by 1 base; junction bases not matched to a gene: 9. Germline CDR1 is LNHDA and CDR2 is SQIVND (reference sequence). The CDR3 nucleotides read TGTGCCAGTAGTATTCAGGACAGGTCCCCTTCCTACGAGCAGTACTTC. This translates into CASSIQDRSPSYEQYF.

V usage is TRBV11-3 and J usage is TRBJ1-6; the D gene is possibly TRBD1 (6 bases). Germline CDR1 reads SGHNT; CDR2 reads YENEEA. The CDR3 is 14 amino acids. The V and J ends lost 5 bases and 10 bases respectively, with 15 bases between them. For the CDR3, the DNA is TGTGCCAGCAGCCCTGACAACAGGGACTCACCCCTCCACTTT. Amino acid sequence: CASSPDNRDSPLHF.

The gene calls are TRBV6-5 and TRBJ1-1; 8 bases line up with TRBD1. With V trimmed by 1 base and J by 8 bases, 9 bases remained unmatched. The germline CDR1 and CDR2 sequences are MNHEY and SVGAGI. The CDR3 sequence is 15 residues long. CDR3 loop: CASSYWDQGAGEAFF. CDR3 coding DNA: TGTGCCAGCAGTTACTGGGATCAGGGGGCAGGGGAAGCTTTCTTT.

This clone has only one observation. CDR3 amino acids: CASSLVTGVNEKLFF. The CDR3 DNA is TGCGCCAGCAGCTTGGTGACAGGGGTTAATGAAAAACTGTTTTTT. The V and J genes are TRBV5-1 and TRBJ1-4; TRBD1 matches 8 bases. V gave up 0 bases and J gave up 4 bases; unmatched junction bases: 2. The CDR3 spans 15 residues. CDR1 is SGHRS and CDR2 is YFSETQ in the germline V gene.

The CDR3, as DNA: TGCGCCAGCAGCCAAGATCTCCTTTGGATAGGCGGAGGGGACAATGAGCAGTTCTTC. It codes for CASSQDLLWIGGGDNEQFF. The gene calls are TRBV4-1 and TRBJ2-1; D perhaps matches TRBD2 (6 bases). Germline-derived CDR1 and CDR2 are MGHRA and YSYEKL. Trimming left V 0 bases short and J 5 bases short, with 23 bases between. This CDR3 has 19 amino acids.

The J gene is TRBJ2-7, the V gene TRBV10-2; a possible D gene is TRBD2 (5 bases). The germline V gene has CDR1 WSHSY and CDR2 SAAADI. V was clipped by 8 bases and J by 4 bases, with 15 bases between them. The CDR3 loop spans 13 amino acids. CDR3 bases: TGCGCCAGCGGACCTACCCGAGGGTACGAGCAGTACTTC. Encoded protein: CASGPTRGYEQYF.

This clone was detected only a few times. The chain carries TRBV4-2 and TRBJ2-7, with D maybe TRBD1 (6 bases). CDR1 and CDR2 (germline): LGHNA, YNFKEQ. This CDR3 contains 16 residues. V lost 3 bases and J lost 0, with 15 bases in between. CDR3 sequence reads: CASSQGEGDTSYEQYF. As DNA, the CDR3 is TGTGCCAGCAGCCAGGGTGAGGGGGACACCTCCTACGAGCAGTACTTC.

The chain recombines TRBV6-1 with TRBJ1-5, with D uncertain. Germline CDR1 reads MNHNS; CDR2 reads SASEGT. The CDR3 covers 15 residues. The ends were cut back, 6 bases at V and 0 bases at J, with 12 bases in the middle. As DNA, the CDR3 is TGTGCCAGCAGGACATCTACTCATAGCAATCAGCCCCAGCATTTT. Its translation: CASRTSTHSNQPQHF.

In DNA form, the CDR3 reads TGTGCCAGCCATTTCCTACGAGGACAGAATAATTCACCCCTCCACTTT. Amino acids: CASHFLRGQNNSPLHF. V gene TRBV7-8 combines with J gene TRBJ1-6, with D possibly matching TRBD1 (6 bases). Germline V gives CDR1 SGHVS, CDR2 FQNEAQ. This CDR3 contains 16 residues. With 8 bases removed from V and 5 bases from J, the gap between germline ends came to 19 bases. Full variable domain (remainder filled in from reference TRBV7-8 and TRBJ1-6): GAGVSQSPRYKVAKRGQDVALRCDPISGHVSLFWYQQALGQGPEFLTYFQNEAQLDKSGLPSDRFFAERPEGSVSTLKIQRTQQEDSAVYLCASHFLRGQNNSPLHFGNGTRLTVT.

The chain couples TRBV5-4 to TRBJ1-1; D ambiguous. This CDR3 has 14 amino acids. Germline CDR1 SGHNT, CDR2 YYREEE (reference sequence). With 0 bases removed from V and 3 bases from J, the gap between germline ends came to 9 bases. The CDR3: CASSLEDRDTEAFF. The DNA for the CDR3 is TGTGCCAGCAGCTTGGAGGATCGGGACACTGAAGCTTTCTTT.

The chain carries TRBV30 and TRBJ1-1, with D perhaps matching TRBD1 (5 bases). V dropped 4 bases and J dropped 5 bases, with 14 bases sitting between them. CDR3 size: 13 residues. The V gene's germline CDR1 is GTSNPN and CDR2 SVGIG (reference sequence). The CDR3, as DNA: TGTGCCTGGACCCTACCTCCAGGGACTGAAGCTTTCTTT. Its protein product is CAWTLPPGTEAFF.

The chain has TRBV5-1 and TRBJ1-1; 9 bases align to TRBD1. Losses at the gene ends were 4 bases for V and 4 bases for J; bases not matched to a gene: 8. Per the germline V gene, CDR1 is SGHRS and CDR2 is YFSETQ. The CDR3 consists of 15 residues. CDR3 region: CASSPDRGISTEAFF. CDR3 coding DNA: TGCGCCAGCAGCCCTGACAGGGGGATAAGCACTGAAGCTTTCTTT.

The rearrangement links TRBV5-5 to TRBJ2-2, with 11 positions matching TRBD1. Per the germline V gene, CDR1 is SGHKS and CDR2 is YYEKEE (reference sequence). The ends lost 4 bases at V and 7 bases at J; junction bases unmatched: 9. CDR3 size: 16 residues. CDR3 region: CASSPRTGGLSGELFF. DNA for the CDR3: TGTGCCAGCAGCCCAAGGACAGGGGGCTTAAGCGGGGAGCTGTTTTTT.

This clone counts as medium-sized. The rearrangement uses TRBV19 and TRBJ1-1; D unresolved. This CDR3 is 15 amino acids long. V lost 3 bases, J lost 1 base, and 12 bases lay in between. Germline loops: CDR1 LNHDA, CDR2 SQIVND (reference sequence). CDR3 residues: CASSISLGRNTEAFF. The CDR3 coding sequence is TGTGCCAGTAGTATCAGTCTAGGCCGGAACACTGAAGCTTTCTTT.

In the case of this clone: Germline is not matched at one junction end, which may reflect a read error. V is TRBV4-2 and J is TRBJ1-2; 7 bases fit TRBD1. Germline lookup yields CDR1 LGHNA and CDR2 YNFKEQ. The CDR3 is 13 amino acids. The CDR3 DNA follows: TGTGCCAGCAGCCCGACAGGGAGGTATGACTACACCTTC. Its translation: CASSPTGRYDYTF.

This sequence joins TRBV28 and TRBJ1-5; D gene ambiguous. The CDR3 runs to 14 residues. The germline V gene encodes CDR1 MDHEN and CDR2 SYDVKM. The V end was cut by 4 bases, the J end by 1 base, with 8 bases between. The CDR3 is CASSSGGSNQPQHF. The CDR3 coding sequence is TGTGCCAGCAGTTCAGGAGGGAGCAATCAGCCCCAGCATTTT. Based on the CDR3 plus reference TRBV28 and TRBJ1-5, the full variable domain is DVKVTQSSRYLVKRTGEKVFLECVQDMDHENMFWYRQDPGLGLRLIYFSYDVKMKEKGDIPEGYSVSREKKERFSLILESASTNQTSMYLCASSSGGSNQPQHFGDGTRLSIL.

This clone has a handful of counts. The J gene is TRBJ1-2, the V gene TRBV4-2; 7 bases agree with TRBD1. The trim removed 0 bases at V and 4 bases at J, leaving 5 bases unmatched. This CDR3 has 15 residues. The V gene's germline CDR1 is LGHNA and CDR2 YNFKEQ. CDR3 sequence reads: CASSQDQGVGYGYTF. The CDR3 DNA reads TGTGCCAGCAGCCAAGATCAGGGGGTCGGCTATGGCTACACCTTC.

The J gene is TRBJ2-1, the V gene TRBV13, with 8 bases lining up with TRBD2. The CDR3 sequence is 12 residues long. CDR1 PRHDT and CDR2 FYEKMQ come from the germline V gene (reference sequence). The V segment lost 2 bases and the J segment 12 bases; nucleotides outside the gene matches: 3. The CDR3 bases are TGTGCCAGCAGCTTAACCGGGACTAGGCAGTTCTTC. This gives the protein CASSLTGTRQFF.